This TCR beta chain was sequenced for a study of cytomegalovirus exposure and HLA in healthy donors. Germline assignment: CDR1 SNHLY and CDR2 FYNNEI. V dropped 8 bases and J dropped 2; count of bases not matched to a gene: 5. CDR3 length: 13 residues. This clone was seen a few times. The PCR had 60 Vbeta and 13 Jbeta primers. TCRdb keeps only in-frame clones here, not all; method: immunoSEQ multiplex PCR. This sample yields approximately 110,000 clones, of which under 70% are seen a single time; approximately 9.4% belongs to the top ten. The chain combines TRBV2 with TRBJ2-7; 8 bases align to TRBD1. This clonotype was sampled from a man aged 25 to 40 in good health and CMV-seropositive. The sample consisted of PBMCs. The CDR3 region has the DNA TGTGCCAGCCTCGGACAGGGAGCCTACGAGCAGTACTTC. Protein: CASLGQGAYEQYF.